What follows are 24 T cell receptor beta chains derived from one specimen sequenced in a study of T cells after posttransplantation cyclophosphamide. Treatment was busulfan-fludarabine conditioning, a marrow graft, and cyclophosphamide on days +3 and +4. The method was immunoSEQ multiplex PCR; TCRdb's version includes in-frame clones alone and lacks a portion of them. The profile shows roughly 8,700 clones, roughly nine tenths of them singletons. Sample: CD4+ T cells sorted from blood, taken roughly 1,400 days after allogeneic stem cell transplant with posttransplant cyclophosphamide. All receptors come from a female patient between 50 and 59 years old who received an allogeneic stem cell transplant from a related donor, was CMV-positive, and had no GVHD. Among the T cells, some may be from the graft donor.

This clone occurred a few times. This rearrangement joins TRBV9 to TRBJ1-4, with 9 bases identical to TRBD1. The germline gives CDR1 SGDLS, CDR2 YYNGEE. This CDR3 has 16 amino acids. J was trimmed by 2 bases and V by 3 bases; bases with no gene match: 5. The CDR3 nucleotides are TGTGCCAGCAGCGCTTCAACAGGGGGCACTAATGAAAAACTGTTTTTT. It is translated as CASSASTGGTNEKLFF.

The rearrangement joins TRBV19 to TRBJ2-5; no definite D call. The CDR3 is 13 amino acids. The V end was cut by 1 base, the J end by 2 bases, with 5 bases between. Germline loops: CDR1 LNHDA, CDR2 SQIVND (reference sequence). Here the CDR3 DNA reads TGTGCCAGTAGTATAGGCCAGCAAGAGACCCAGTACTTC. This gives the protein CASSIGQQETQYF. Full variable domain (missing parts from reference TRBV19 and TRBJ2-5): DGGITQSPKYLFRKEGQNVTLSCEQNLNHDAMYWYRQDPGQGLRLIYYSQIVNDFQKGDIAEGYSVSREKKESFPLTVTSAQKNPTAFYLCASSIGQQETQYFGPGTRLLVL.

This CDR3 is CASSWEGPFPSNYGYTF. In DNA, the CDR3 is TGTGCCAGCAGCTGGGAGGGCCCTTTCCCCTCTAACTATGGCTACACCTTC. The chain couples TRBV5-6 to TRBJ1-2; D gene uncertain. CDR1 and CDR2 from the germline V gene are SGHDT and YYEEEE. The V and J ends lost 3 bases and 0 bases respectively, with 18 bases between them. The CDR3 sequence is 17 residues long. Looking up the rest from reference TRBV5-6 and TRBJ1-2 gives the full variable domain: DAGVTQSPTHLIKTRGQQVTLRCSPKSGHDTVSWYQQALGQGPQFIFQYYEEEERQRGNFPDRFSGHQFPNYSSELNVNALLLGDSALYLCASSWEGPFPSNYGYTFGSGTRLTVV.

The rearrangement joins TRBV5-4 to TRBJ2-1, with 9 bases identical to TRBD2. V was clipped by 4 bases and J by 8 bases; unmatched bases: 10. From germline, CDR1 is SGHNT and CDR2 YYREEE (reference sequence). CDR3 length: 15 amino acids. CDR3 DNA sequence: TGTGCCAGCAGCCCGACTAGCGGACATGTCGATGAGCAGTTCTTC. Translated, it gives CASSPTSGHVDEQFF.

This clone was seen just once. The gene calls are TRBV30 and TRBJ2-7; D not certain. The CDR3 covers 15 residues. From germline, CDR1 is GTSNPN and CDR2 SVGIG (reference sequence). Between the trimmed V and J ends, which lost 2 bases and 6 bases, there was a span of 20 bases. This CDR3 reads CAWSKSENPTREQYF. DNA of the CDR3: TGTGCCTGGAGTAAAAGCGAGAACCCCACTCGCGAGCAGTACTTC.

This sequence joins TRBV10-3 and TRBJ2-7; TRBD2 aligns across 9 bases. The CDR3 spans 15 residues. Trimming removed 2 bases from V and 1 base from J; junction bases left unmatched: 3. Germline CDR1 ENHRY, CDR2 SYGVKD. The CDR3 region is CAISEGAGGSYEQYF. CDR3 bases: TGTGCCATCAGTGAGGGAGCGGGAGGATCCTACGAGCAGTACTTC.

This clone was seen just once. The chain couples TRBV6-6 to TRBJ1-1, with no clear D. Looked up from germline, CDR1 is MNHNY and CDR2 is SVGAGI (reference sequence). This CDR3 has 12 residues. The ends were cut back, 5 bases at V and 3 bases at J, with 7 bases in the middle. CDR3 nucleotide sequence: TGTGCCAGCAGTATGGCGGACACTGAAGCTTTCTTT. Its protein is CASSMADTEAFF.

The chain joins TRBV6-5 to TRBJ1-1, with no clear D. Germline V CDR1 and CDR2: MNHEY, SVGAGI. The CDR3 loop spans 13 amino acids. CDR3 nucleotide sequence: TGTGCGCTAGATGGGAGAAGTTGCTCTGAAGCTTTCTTT. Amino acid sequence: CALDGRSCSEAFF.

This sequence joins TRBV4-2 and TRBJ1-1; possible D gene TRBD1, 5 bases. V lost 0 bases and J 0 bases, leaving 20 bases between the germline ends. This CDR3 spans 19 amino acids. The germline V gene has CDR1 LGHNA and CDR2 YNFKEQ. The CDR3 is CASSQDGFGIGGLNTEAFF. CDR3 in DNA: TGTGCCAGCAGCCAAGACGGCTTCGGTATCGGGGGACTGAACACTGAAGCTTTCTTT.

CDR3 DNA: TGTGCCAGCAGCTGGGCTCAGGGGGAGCAGTACTTC. Encoded protein: CASSWAQGEQYF. The chain has TRBV13 and TRBJ2-7; tentative D call: TRBD1 (6 bases). The CDR3 is 12 amino acids. CDR1 PRHDT and CDR2 FYEKMQ come from the germline V gene (reference sequence). The V end was cut by 4 bases, the J end by 7 bases, with 11 bases between.

CDR3 amino acids: CASSLVGAGVEAFF. CDR3 sequence (DNA): TGTGCCAGCAGCTTGGTCGGAGCAGGGGTTGAAGCTTTCTTT. The chain links TRBV7-2 to TRBJ1-1, with D perhaps matching TRBD1 (6 bases). Deletions cut 3 bases from V and 7 bases from J, with 15 bases between. Germline V gene sequence: CDR1 SGHTA, CDR2 FQGNSA. This CDR3 comprises 14 residues.

V usage is TRBV15 and J usage is TRBJ1-5; perhaps TRBD1 as D (5 bases). Trimming shortened V by 0 bases and J by 7 bases, and 10 bases separated the two germline ends. The CDR3 spans 14 residues. CDR1 is LNHNV and CDR2 is YYDKDF in the germline V gene (reference sequence). The CDR3 here is CATSRDPAGQPQHF. In nucleotides, the CDR3 is TGTGCCACCAGCAGAGATCCGGCAGGGCAGCCCCAGCATTTT. The complete variable domain, with remaining parts taken from reference TRBV15 and TRBJ1-5, reads DAMVIQNPRYQVTQFGKPVTLSCSQTLNHNVMYWYQQKSSQAPKLLFHYYDKDFNNEADTPDNFQSRRPNTSFCFLDIRSPGLGDTAMYLCATSRDPAGQPQHFGDGTRLSIL.

V gene TRBV4-3 combines with J gene TRBJ2-1; 9 nucleotides line up with TRBD1. Germline values: CDR1 LGHNA, CDR2 YSLEER. Trimming removed 0 bases from V and 4 bases from J; junction bases left unmatched: 7. The CDR3 totals 17 residues. This CDR3 reads CASSQDLDRGFYNEQFF. CDR3 in DNA: TGCGCCAGCAGCCAAGACCTCGACAGGGGGTTTTACAATGAGCAGTTCTTC.

V gene TRBV5-4 combines with J gene TRBJ2-6; maybe TRBD2 (5 bases). Looked up from germline, CDR1 is SGHNT and CDR2 is YYREEE (reference sequence). The CDR3 sequence is 15 residues long. V was cut by 5 bases and J by 0 bases, with 9 bases left in between. Here the CDR3 DNA reads TGTGCCAGCAGGCCGGGAATCTCTGGGGCCAACGTCCTGACTTTC. Its translation: CASRPGISGANVLTF.

Regarding this clone: Compared with germline, one end of the junction differs, possibly owing to a read error. The chain has TRBV29-1 and TRBJ1-1; no clear D gene. The CDR3 is 11 residues long. CDR1 is SQVTM, CDR2 ANQGSEA, per germline. The CDR3 spells CSVEGFSEVFF. CDR3 sequence (DNA): TGCAGCGTTGAAGGATTTAGCGAAGTTTTCTTT.

This rearrangement joins TRBV11-2 to TRBJ2-7, with D possibly being TRBD2 (6 bases). This CDR3 is built from 15 residues. V was pared by 5 bases and J by 10 bases, with 24 bases between. The germline V gene encodes CDR1 SGHAT and CDR2 FQNNGV. DNA for the CDR3: TGTGCCAGCAGCCCACTGAACCTCGGGGGAGAGTACCAGTACTTC. It specifies CASSPLNLGGEYQYF.

The CDR3 DNA sequence: TGTGCCAGCGGGCTAGCGGGAACAGGGGACAAAAACATTCAGTACTTC. As protein: CASGLAGTGDKNIQYF. The chain uses TRBV21-1 and TRBJ2-4; the D segment call TRBD2 is taken from the table without a DNA check. TRBV21-1 is classified as a pseudogene. CDR3 length equals 16 residues.

V and J are TRBV4-3 and TRBJ1-1; TRBD1 aligns across 8 bases. The V segment lost 7 bases and the J segment 3 bases; nucleotides outside the gene matches: 4. The CDR3 length is 13 residues. Germline CDR1 LGHNA, CDR2 YSLEER. CDR3 in DNA: TGCGCCAGCATCAAACAGGGGGACACTGAAGCTTTCTTT. Residues: CASIKQGDTEAFF.

This clone was picked up one time. The V and J genes are TRBV2 and TRBJ2-3; 7 bases are a match to TRBD2. The CDR3 covers 14 residues. Trimming removed 6 bases from V and 6 bases from J; junction bases left unmatched: 9. Germline V gene data show CDR1 as SNHLY and CDR2 as FYNNEI. The CDR3 reads CASRAQRDLDTQYF. The CDR3 DNA reads as TGTGCCAGCAGGGCCCAGCGGGACCTGGATACGCAGTATTTT.

The chain carries TRBV21-1 and TRBJ1-5; the table's D call, TRBD1, has no DNA check behind it. TRBV21-1 is termed a pseudogene. The CDR3 spans 15 residues. The CDR3 is CASSIRKVGNQPQHF. CDR3 bases: TGTGCCAGCAGCATCAGGAAAGTGGGTAATCAGCCCCAGCATTTT.

V is TRBV18 and J is TRBJ2-2; a weak D match, TRBD2 (6 bases). CDR1 KGHSH and CDR2 LQKENI come from the germline V gene. CDR3 length: 17 residues. V was shortened by 1 base and J by 4 bases, with 16 bases between the two germline ends. The CDR3 region has the DNA TGTGCCAGCTCACCACTTGGGACTTCCTTGGGCACCGGGGAGCTGTTTTTT. It yields the protein CASSPLGTSLGTGELFF.

The CDR3 DNA is TGTGCCAGCAGCGTAGGACAGGGACACATAGGGACCCAGTACTTC. Protein sequence: CASSVGQGHIGTQYF. J is TRBJ2-5 and V is TRBV9; TRBD1 matches at 7 bases. This CDR3 has 15 amino acids. The V and J ends lost 0 bases and 7 bases, in that order; junction bases with no gene match: 9. The germline V gene encodes CDR1 SGDLS and CDR2 YYNGEE.

This chain connects TRBV7-3 to TRBJ2-1, with a possible D match to TRBD2 (5 bases). Between the trimmed V and J ends, which lost 1 base and 9 bases, there was a span of 31 bases. The CDR3 length is 20 residues. The germline gives CDR1 SGHTA, CDR2 FQGTGA. In DNA, the CDR3 is TGTGCCAGCAGCTTAATTTTTGGAGGAACCGGGCCCTCACAAGTCGCTGAGCAGTTCTTC. Protein: CASSLIFGGTGPSQVAEQFF.

The rearrangement uses TRBV6-5 and TRBJ2-3; D not certain. CDR1 and CDR2 from the germline V gene are MNHEY and SVGAGI. Trimming left V 5 bases short and J 3 bases short, with 3 bases between. There are 11 residues in the CDR3. The CDR3: CASSTTDTQYF. The CDR3 nucleotides read TGTGCCAGCAGTACTACAGATACGCAGTATTTT.